The following is a TCR beta chain sequence with its context. The antigen is not known. This CDR3 has 13 amino acids. Germline V gives CDR1 MNHNS, CDR2 SASEGT. V lost 4 bases and J lost 8; bases outside the gene matches: 3. This record belongs to a study of vaccination and CD4 T cells after COVID-19. An Oncomine TCR Beta short-read assay was used to sequence the DNA from cultured CD4+ T cells. TCRdb ran MiXCR on the PCR reads and lists one entry per CDR3 protein. The sample carries fewer than 20,000 distinct CDR3 sequences, about 56% recorded once. Stated treatment: roughly nine-day PBMC culture with coronavirus spike peptide pools or control peptides (ViraFEST assay). Per-well cultures of some 2 million PBMCs received around 9.9 IU/ml IL-2 and 10 ug/ml peptide pools.

The J gene is TRBJ1-2, the V gene TRBV6-1, with 11 bases lining up with TRBD1. Sequencing was performed on CD4+ T cells from blood, cultured in vitro. This TCR came from a human donor who had recovered from COVID-19. CDR3 DNA: TGTGCCAGCAGTGGGGGACAGGGGGACGGCTACACCTTC. Its translation is CASSGGQGDGYTF.